The 9 T cell receptor beta chains given below trace back to one sample, sequenced in a study of OX40 agonist ivuxolimab in advanced cancers. Clones were read by immunoSEQ multiplex PCR, and TCRdb kept only the in-frame ones, dropping some. The sample lists about 22,000 clones; 75% to 90% were seen once. The sample consisted of CD4+ or CD8+ T cells sorted from blood, taken in a trial of the OX40 agonist ivuxolimab. The receptors originated from an adult with an advanced solid tumor such as melanoma, head and neck, liver or kidney cancer.

J is TRBJ2-7 and V is TRBV6-5, with 14 bases identical to TRBD2. This CDR3 comprises 15 residues. Trimming at V came to 6 bases and at J to 4 bases, leaving 5 bases not matched to a gene. The germline CDR1 and CDR2 sequences are MNHEY and SVGAGI. The CDR3 DNA is TGTGCCAGCAGACAGGGGACTAGCGGGAGTTACGAGCAGTACTTC. This translates into CASRQGTSGSYEQYF.

The J gene is TRBJ2-1, the V gene TRBV4-1, with D possibly being TRBD1 (6 bases). Trimming took 2 bases from V and 7 from J, leaving 15 bases between them. This CDR3 spans 15 amino acids. Germline-derived CDR1 and CDR2 are MGHRA and YSYEKL. The chain's CDR3 is CASSQTPGVGNEQFF. The CDR3 DNA sequence: TGCGCCAGCAGCCAAACCCCAGGGGTGGGAAATGAGCAGTTCTTC.

This clone was observed a few times. J is TRBJ2-7 and V is TRBV4-3; TRBD2 might be the D (6 bases). Trimming left V 1 base short and J 2 bases short, with 9 bases between. This CDR3 has 14 amino acids. Germline V gene sequence: CDR1 LGHNA, CDR2 YSLEER. The CDR3 DNA reads as TGCGCCAGCAGCCAAGGTCTAGCGACCTACGAGCAGTACTTC. It specifies CASSQGLATYEQYF.

V gene TRBV7-6 combines with J gene TRBJ2-4, with TRBD2 matching over 7 bases. The CDR3 covers 14 residues. The junction had 2 bases not matched to a gene; V was cut back by 1 base and J by 5 bases. The germline V gene has CDR1 SGHVS and CDR2 FNYEAQ. DNA of the CDR3: TGTGCCAGCAGCTTAGGGGGGGGACAAAACATTCAGTACTTC. This sequence encodes CASSLGGGQNIQYF.

This CDR3 reads CASSIGRGEQFF. As DNA, the CDR3 is TGTGCCAGCAGCATCGGGAGAGGTGAGCAGTTCTTC. The genes are TRBV7-9 and TRBJ2-1; tentatively, D is TRBD2 (6 bases). Germline values: CDR1 SEHNR, CDR2 FQNEAQ (reference sequence). The CDR3 is made up of 12 amino acids. Trimming stripped 5 bases from V and 9 bases from J, with 11 bases between.

The V gene is TRBV19, the J gene TRBJ2-7, with D perhaps being TRBD1 or TRBD2 (6 bases each). Between the trimmed V and J ends, which lost 5 bases and 0 bases, there was a span of 20 bases. The CDR3 loop spans 17 amino acids. Germline-derived CDR1 and CDR2 are LNHDA and SQIVND (reference sequence). CDR3 region: CASSGTPAGHFSYEQYF. The CDR3 DNA sequence: TGTGCCAGTAGTGGGACCCCGGCGGGACACTTCTCCTACGAGCAGTACTTC.

J is TRBJ2-1 and V is TRBV15, with 9 bases fitting TRBD1. The CDR3 consists of 16 residues. CDR1 is LNHNV and CDR2 is YYDKDF in the germline V gene (reference sequence). Trimming cost V 7 bases and J 5 bases; bases outside gene matches: 12. CDR3 amino acids: CATNPGQGLENNEQFF. In DNA, the CDR3 is TGTGCCACCAACCCGGGACAGGGTCTTGAGAACAATGAGCAGTTCTTC. Complete variable domain (other parts from reference TRBV15 and TRBJ2-1): DAMVIQNPRYQVTQFGKPVTLSCSQTLNHNVMYWYQQKSSQAPKLLFHYYDKDFNNEADTPDNFQSRRPNTSFCFLDIRSPGLGDTAMYLCATNPGQGLENNEQFFGPGTRLTVL.

This chain joins TRBV4-2 and TRBJ2-7; D remains unclear. The V end lost 3 bases, the J end lost 0 bases, and 6 bases lay between the germline ends. The length of the CDR3 is 13 residues. Germline V gene sequence: CDR1 LGHNA, CDR2 YNFKEQ. The CDR3: CASSQTNSYEQYF. In nucleotides, the CDR3 is TGTGCCAGCAGCCAGACCAACTCCTACGAGCAGTACTTC.

This sequence joins TRBV5-6 and TRBJ2-4; D is perhaps TRBD1 or TRBD2 (5 bases each). Trimming removed 8 bases from V and 0 bases from J, with 15 bases in between. This CDR3 has 15 residues. Germline lookup yields CDR1 SGHDT and CDR2 YYEEEE. This chain's CDR3 is CASKGRTLAKNIQYF. Written as DNA, the CDR3 is TGTGCCAGTAAGGGGAGAACACTAGCCAAAAACATTCAGTACTTC.